This entry describes one TCR beta chain. Its antigen is unknown. Patients chosen for sequencing had shown CD8+CD57+ cell expansion by flow cytometry. This entry belongs to a study of CD8+CD57+ T cells in acquired aplastic anemia. Study-level background: Recorded DNA amounts for sorted CD4+ and CD8+ cells had an average of approximately 3.2 ug.

It was genomic DNA that served as the template for profiling TCR beta VDJ and CDR3. TCRdb re-called the reads with MiXCR, one entry per CDR3 protein. The sample gives some 160,000 distinct CDR3 sequences, around 52% of which show up once; 30% to 40% is in the top ten. Findings and caveats of the study: Statistical testing detected no significant gap in CD8+ Simpson's diversity between patients and controls.

Germline CDR1 and CDR2: ENHRY and SYGVKD. The CDR3 sequence is 13 residues long. The V end was cut by 6 bases, the J end by 1 base, with 9 bases between. Sequencing used sorted CD4+, CD8+, or CD8+CD57+ T cells (not recorded which) from PBMCs. The chain joins TRBV10-3 to TRBJ2-5, with a possible D match to TRBD2 (5 bases). This receptor was taken from a human donor with aplastic anemia. The CDR3 spells CAISPAAQETQYF. CDR3 bases: TGTGCCATCAGCCCAGCGGCCCAAGAGACCCAGTACTTC.